What follows are 32 T cell receptor beta chains derived from one specimen sequenced in a study of radiation and T cells in renal cell carcinoma. Clones were read by immunoSEQ multiplex PCR, and TCRdb kept only the in-frame ones, dropping some. This table has tens of thousands of clones, 81% appearing once. Time point denoted: blood 2 weeks post-SBRT. Treatment defined: 15 Gy SBRT to primary tumor, nephrectomy 4 weeks later. Here the sequenced sample was blood, taken from a patient whose treatment included radiotherapy and nephrectomy. The source is a man in his 60s with renal cell carcinoma.

This rearrangement joins TRBV5-4 to TRBJ2-3; 13 nucleotides align to TRBD2. CDR1 is SGHNT and CDR2 is YYREEE in the germline V gene (reference sequence). The CDR3 has 17 amino acids. The V segment lost 5 bases and the J segment 0 bases; nucleotides outside the gene matches: 6. The CDR3 coding sequence is TGTGCCAGCAGGGCCGGACTAGCGGGAGTAAGCACAGATACGCAGTATTTT. As protein: CASRAGLAGVSTDTQYF.

The chain couples TRBV30 to TRBJ1-6, with 10 bases matching TRBD1. From germline, CDR1 is GTSNPN and CDR2 SVGIG (reference sequence). V dropped 1 base and J dropped 9; count of bases not matched to a gene: 3. The CDR3 spans 14 residues. The CDR3 here is CAWSGGTGASPLHF. CDR3 bases: TGTGCCTGGAGTGGAGGGACAGGGGCTTCACCCCTCCACTTT.

The chain is built from TRBV11-2 and TRBJ2-5, with a tentative D call TRBD2 (5 bases). Germline V gene lookup returns CDR1 SGHAT and CDR2 FQNNGV. V lost 1 base and J 6 bases, leaving 15 bases between the germline ends. CDR3 length: 15 residues. The DNA of the CDR3 is TGTGCCAGCAGCTTAGGGGATATGGGAGCACAGACCCAGTACTTC. Amino acid sequence: CASSLGDMGAQTQYF.

The V gene is TRBV7-7, the J gene TRBJ2-1; D is ambiguous. The CDR3 has 16 residues. Trimming cost V 3 bases and J 0 bases, with 12 bases left between them. Germline values: CDR1 SSHAT, CDR2 FNYEAQ (reference sequence). CDR3 DNA sequence: TGTGCCAGCAGCTTGGATGGGTGGAGCTCCTACAATGAGCAGTTCTTC. Translating gives CASSLDGWSSYNEQFF.

In this sample, this clone turned up a few times. The chain links TRBV29-1 to TRBJ2-5; 7 nucleotides match TRBD1. The J segment lost 1 base and the V segment lost 5 bases, leaving 10 bases of the junction unmatched. The CDR3 is made up of 15 amino acids. The germline V gene encodes CDR1 SQVTM and CDR2 ANQGSEA. Here the CDR3 DNA reads TGCAGCGTTAGTCAGCGAGGGACAGTCCAAGAGACCCAGTACTTC. It encodes CSVSQRGTVQETQYF.

The rearrangement uses TRBV28 and TRBJ1-5; 10 bases line up with TRBD1. CDR3 length equals 14 residues. Unmatched junction bases numbered 5, after V lost 5 bases and J lost 7 bases. Per the germline V gene, CDR1 is MDHEN and CDR2 is SYDVKM. The DNA of the CDR3 is TGTGCCAGCAGTACCGGGACAGGGGTCCAGCCCCAGCATTTT. Protein: CASSTGTGVQPQHF.

This sequence joins TRBV5-6 and TRBJ1-4; no reliable D call. CDR1 is SGHDT and CDR2 is YYEEEE in the germline V gene. Trimming removed 4 bases at V and 8 bases at J, with 12 bases between. The length of the CDR3 is 13 residues. The CDR3 loop reads CASSLWGSEKLFF. The CDR3 nucleotides read TGTGCCAGCAGCCTGTGGGGTTCGGAAAAACTGTTTTTT.

The gene calls are TRBV7-2 and TRBJ1-6; D ambiguous. Germline V lookup: CDR1 SGHTA, CDR2 FQGNSA. Trimming left V 5 bases short and J 2 bases short, with 10 bases between. The CDR3 consists of 15 residues. The CDR3 loop is CASSIWAAYNSPLHF. In DNA, the CDR3 is TGTGCCAGCAGCATTTGGGCCGCCTATAATTCACCCCTCCACTTT.

The J gene is TRBJ1-2, the V gene TRBV2, with a tentative D call TRBD1 (6 bases). CDR1 and CDR2 from the germline V gene are SNHLY and FYNNEI. This CDR3 spans 13 amino acids. Trimming stripped 5 bases from V and 9 bases from J, with 16 bases between. CDR3 DNA sequence: TGTGCCAGCAGTCAAAGAGGACAGCAGAGCTACACCTTC. It encodes CASSQRGQQSYTF.

This chain joins TRBV11-2 and TRBJ1-4; D gene ambiguous. The V end lost 3 bases, the J end lost 8 bases, and 7 bases lay between the germline ends. Germline loops: CDR1 SGHAT, CDR2 FQNNGV. CDR3 length equals 12 residues. CDR3 DNA: TGTGCCAGCAGCTTGGGTATGGAAAAACTGTTTTTT. It is translated as CASSLGMEKLFF.

Relative to its sample, this clone is medium-sized (0.01 to 0.1%). The identical CDR3 is also encoded by other nucleotide sequences in the sample. The J gene is TRBJ1-5, the V gene TRBV7-9, with 7 nucleotides matching TRBD1. This CDR3 has 15 amino acids. The V gene's germline CDR1 is SEHNR and CDR2 FQNEAQ (reference sequence). The V gene end was trimmed by 5 bases and the J gene end by 5 bases; junction bases not matched to a gene: 9. Here the CDR3 DNA reads TGTGCCAGCAGCCCAACAGGGGCGGGCGATCAGCCCCAGCATTTT. Translated, it gives CASSPTGAGDQPQHF.

CDR3 sequence reads: CASSHYEQYF. CDR3 nucleotides: TGTGCCAGCAGCCACTACGAGCAGTACTTC. This chain uses TRBV2 with TRBJ2-7; no definite D call. The CDR3 loop spans 10 amino acids. Between the trimmed V and J ends, which lost 6 bases and 3 bases, there was a span of 3 bases. Germline CDR1 is SNHLY and CDR2 is FYNNEI.

This clone was observed a few times. V is TRBV7-3 and J is TRBJ1-1; TRBD1 matches at 7 bases. Losses at the gene ends were 2 bases for V and 3 bases for J; bases not matched to a gene: 3. CDR1 and CDR2 from the germline V gene are SGHTA and FQGTGA. CDR3 size: 14 residues. As DNA, the CDR3 is TGTGCCAGCAGCTTATACCAGGGGGACACTGAAGCTTTCTTT. It codes for CASSLYQGDTEAFF.

The chain carries TRBV6-5 and TRBJ1-5; D might be TRBD1 (5 bases). V lost 4 bases and J lost 1, with 11 bases in between. CDR1 is MNHEY and CDR2 is SVGAGI in the germline V gene. The CDR3 is made up of 15 amino acids. The CDR3: CASSSPGRSNQPQHF. CDR3 coding DNA: TGTGCCAGCAGTTCCCCGGGGCGCAGCAATCAGCCCCAGCATTTT.

The rearrangement uses TRBV7-2 and TRBJ2-1, with D perhaps matching TRBD2 (6 bases). The CDR3 has 14 residues. Per germline, CDR1 SGHTA and CDR2 FQGNSA. V lost 5 bases and J 6 bases, leaving 14 bases between the germline ends. The CDR3 is CASSPGGGVNEQFF. In DNA form, the CDR3 reads TGTGCCAGCAGCCCGGGCGGAGGGGTCAATGAGCAGTTCTTC.

This chain uses TRBV29-1 with TRBJ1-5; TRBD1 is a possible D gene (5 bases). The V and J ends lost 4 bases and 1 base respectively, with 11 bases between them. Germline lookup yields CDR1 SQVTM and CDR2 ANQGSEA. The length of the CDR3 is 14 residues. The CDR3 nucleotides read TGCAGCGTTGGCAGGGCAGGAAGCAATCAGCCCCAGCATTTT. Protein product: CSVGRAGSNQPQHF. Using reference TRBV29-1 and TRBJ1-5 for the parts outside the CDR3, the full variable domain is SAVISQKPSRDICQRGTSLTIQCQVDSQVTMMFWYRQQPGQSLTLIATANQGSEATYESGFVIDKFPISRPNLTFSTLTVSNMSPEDSSIYLCSVGRAGSNQPQHFGDGTRLSIL.

V gene TRBV19 combines with J gene TRBJ2-7; possibly TRBD1 or TRBD2 for D (5 bases each). With 10 bases removed from V and 3 bases from J, the gap between germline ends came to 13 bases. CDR1 and CDR2 from the germline V gene are LNHDA and SQIVND (reference sequence). The CDR3 contains 12 residues. The CDR3 sequence is CATVGEFYEQYF. The CDR3, as DNA: TGTGCCACCGTAGGGGAGTTCTACGAGCAGTACTTC.

This chain joins TRBV7-2 and TRBJ2-7; 12 bases are shared with TRBD2. Germline V gives CDR1 SGHTA, CDR2 FQGNSA. The trim removed 5 bases at V and 7 bases at J, leaving 12 bases unmatched. This CDR3 is 16 amino acids long. The CDR3 DNA reads as TGTGCCAGCAGCCGAGACCTAGCGGGAGGGCCGGGTGAGCAGTACTTC. It is translated as CASSRDLAGGPGEQYF.

Only a few counts were recorded for this clone. The V and J genes are TRBV6-5 and TRBJ2-1, with TRBD2 identical over 13 bases. Germline V lookup: CDR1 MNHEY, CDR2 SVGAGI. This CDR3 is built from 15 residues. V was clipped by 10 bases and J by 4 bases; unmatched bases: 7. Here the CDR3 DNA reads TGTGCCACCACTACTAGCGGGAGGGGGTACAATGAGCAGTTCTTC. Protein sequence: CATTTSGRGYNEQFF.

CDR3 residues: CASTWGAGRTGELFF. CDR3 nucleotides: TGTGCCAGCACCTGGGGGGCAGGGCGCACCGGGGAGCTGTTTTTT. The chain joins TRBV11-3 to TRBJ2-2; D tentatively reads TRBD1 or TRBD2 (6 bases each). V lost 7 bases to trimming and J lost 4 bases, with 16 bases between them. Germline V gives CDR1 SGHNT, CDR2 YENEEA. This CDR3 region has 15 residues.

The V call is TRBV29-1, the J call TRBJ2-5; tentatively, D is TRBD1 (6 bases). Trimming removed 7 bases at V and 11 bases at J, with 23 bases between. The CDR3 spans 13 residues. Germline-derived CDR1 and CDR2 are SQVTM and ANQGSEA. The CDR3 sequence: CSGIGGFGMEQYF. In nucleotides, the CDR3 is TGCAGCGGGATAGGGGGATTTGGAATGGAGCAGTACTTC.

The chain recombines TRBV4-1 with TRBJ1-2, with 9 nucleotides matching TRBD1. This CDR3 is 16 amino acids long. The junction had 11 bases not matched to a gene; V was cut back by 4 bases and J by 5 bases. Germline V CDR1 and CDR2: MGHRA, YSYEKL. CDR3 sequence: CASSRPPGQGGYGYTF. Written as DNA, the CDR3 is TGCGCCAGCAGCCGACCACCGGGACAGGGTGGATATGGCTACACCTTC.

The chain recombines TRBV2 with TRBJ2-5, with D unresolved. The CDR3 consists of 13 residues. Germline V gene lookup returns CDR1 SNHLY and CDR2 FYNNEI. Trimming pared 8 bases from V and 1 base from J, leaving 11 bases between. CDR3 loop: CASYIEVQETQYF. Here the CDR3 DNA reads TGTGCCAGCTATATCGAGGTCCAAGAGACCCAGTACTTC.

V is TRBV9 and J is TRBJ1-2; 8 nucleotides agree with TRBD1. The germline CDR1 and CDR2 sequences are SGDLS and YYNGEE. V dropped 1 base and J dropped 8; count of bases not matched to a gene: 13. There are 16 residues in the CDR3. The DNA of the CDR3 is TGTGCCAGCAGCGTATCAGGGGGCCCGTCGGGAGGCGGCTACACCTTC. Encoded protein: CASSVSGGPSGGGYTF.

Turning to this clone: The junction and the germline gene differ at one end; a read error may be behind it. This chain uses TRBV9 with TRBJ1-5, with D possibly matching TRBD1 (5 bases). Germline V CDR1 and CDR2: SGDLS, YYNGEE. This CDR3 comprises 15 residues. As DNA, the CDR3 is TGTGCCAGCAGTCGGGACCCGGGGAGCAATCGGCCCCAGCATTTT. Protein: CASSRDPGSNRPQHF.

The V and J genes are TRBV19 and TRBJ2-7; TRBD2 matches 7 bases. Germline loops: CDR1 LNHDA, CDR2 SQIVND (reference sequence). CDR3 size: 12 residues. The V segment lost 10 bases and the J segment 5 bases; nucleotides outside the gene matches: 8. The CDR3 is CATGTKWDEQYF. For the CDR3, the DNA is TGTGCCACTGGGACTAAGTGGGACGAGCAGTACTTC. The variable domain in full, completed from reference TRBV19 and TRBJ2-7, reads DGGITQSPKYLFRKEGQNVTLSCEQNLNHDAMYWYRQDPGQGLRLIYYSQIVNDFQKGDIAEGYSVSREKKESFPLTVTSAQKNPTAFYLCATGTKWDEQYFGPGTRLTVT.

J is TRBJ1-1 and V is TRBV13; 7 bases match TRBD1. In germline, CDR1 is PRHDT, CDR2 FYEKMQ (reference sequence). CDR3 length equals 15 residues. V shed 3 bases and J 7 bases; nucleotides not matched to a gene: 11. Here the CDR3 DNA reads TGTGCCAGCAGCTTCAGTGTACAGGGGCTCCATGAAGCTTTCTTT. It translates to CASSFSVQGLHEAFF.

The chain carries TRBV7-2 and TRBJ2-7; possible D gene TRBD2, 6 bases. Deletions cut 5 bases from V and 0 bases from J, with 20 bases between. The V gene's germline CDR1 is SGHTA and CDR2 FQGNSA. This CDR3 has 17 residues. This CDR3 is CASSPRPGLGGSYEQYF. For the CDR3, the DNA is TGTGCCAGCAGCCCTCGCCCTGGGCTCGGGGGCTCCTACGAGCAGTACTTC.

CDR3 DNA sequence: TGTGCCAGCAGTGAAAGCCGGACAGGGATCAACAATGAGCAGTTCTTC. This gives the protein CASSESRTGINNEQFF. This chain uses TRBV25-1 with TRBJ2-1, with TRBD1 matching 8 bases. The CDR3 covers 16 residues. Trimming cost V 2 bases and J 5 bases; bases outside gene matches: 8. Germline CDR1 reads MGHDK; CDR2 reads SYGVNS.

For this clone: The same CDR3 also results from other DNA sequences found in this sample. The CDR3 sequence is CASSLSQRTEAFF. CDR3 DNA: TGTGCCAGCAGCTTAAGCCAGCGCACTGAAGCTTTCTTT. This chain connects TRBV7-6 to TRBJ1-1; no definite D call. The CDR3 extends over 13 amino acids. CDR1 is SGHVS, CDR2 FNYEAQ, per germline. Deletions cut 2 bases from V and 4 bases from J, with 8 bases between.

The V and J genes are TRBV4-2 and TRBJ2-5; 8 bases line up with TRBD2. This CDR3 has 16 amino acids. V lost 0 bases and J lost 1; bases outside the gene matches: 4. Per the germline V gene, CDR1 is LGHNA and CDR2 is YNFKEQ. This chain's CDR3 is CASSQESGSGQETQYF. As DNA, the CDR3 is TGTGCCAGCAGCCAAGAAAGCGGGAGTGGCCAAGAGACCCAGTACTTC.

V gene TRBV7-2 combines with J gene TRBJ1-5; weak D call: TRBD1 (6 bases). The CDR3 is 14 amino acids. CDR1 and CDR2 (germline): SGHTA, FQGNSA. V lost 6 bases, J lost 6 bases, and 15 bases lay in between. The CDR3 DNA is TGTGCCAGCAGACCAGGGATCAGGGGTCAGCCCCAGCATTTT. Its translation is CASRPGIRGQPQHF.